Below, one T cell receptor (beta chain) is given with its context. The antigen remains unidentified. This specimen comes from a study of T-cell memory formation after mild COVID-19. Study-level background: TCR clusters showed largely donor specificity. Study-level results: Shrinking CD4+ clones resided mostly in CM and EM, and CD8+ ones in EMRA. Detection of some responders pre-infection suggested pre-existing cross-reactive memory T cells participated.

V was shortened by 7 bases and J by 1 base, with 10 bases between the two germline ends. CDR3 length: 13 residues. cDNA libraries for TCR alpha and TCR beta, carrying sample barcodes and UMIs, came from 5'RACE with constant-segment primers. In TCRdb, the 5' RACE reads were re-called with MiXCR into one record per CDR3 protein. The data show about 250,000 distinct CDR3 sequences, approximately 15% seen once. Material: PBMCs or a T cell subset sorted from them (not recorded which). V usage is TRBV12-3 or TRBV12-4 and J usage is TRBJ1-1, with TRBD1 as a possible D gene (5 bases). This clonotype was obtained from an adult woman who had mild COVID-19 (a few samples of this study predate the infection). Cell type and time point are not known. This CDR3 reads CASMFGGNTEAFF. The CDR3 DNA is TGTGCCAGCATGTTTGGGGGGAACACTGAAGCTTTCTTT.